Presented here are 6 T cell receptor beta chains from one specimen sequenced in a study of blood T cell repertoires in COVID-19. Sequencing used immunoSEQ multiplex PCR; TCRdb keeps in-frame clones, though not all of them. The data contain 55,000 to 65,000 clones, about 87% of them seen just once; the ten biggest clones take up around 7.7%. Sequencing was performed on peripheral blood. Every receptor here comes from a human donor with active COVID-19. The donor label of this sample is uncertain.

The rearrangement links TRBV27 to TRBJ1-6; a possible D gene is TRBD1 (5 bases). There are 14 residues in the CDR3. Germline V gene lookup returns CDR1 MNHEY and CDR2 SMNVEV (reference sequence). Trimming shortened V by 9 bases and J by 6 bases, and 15 bases separated the two germline ends. CDR3: CARAQGYCNSPLHF. CDR3 DNA: TGTGCCAGGGCCCAGGGCTATTGTAATTCACCCCTCCACTTT.

The chain employs TRBV27 and TRBJ2-7; D is undetermined. Trimming left V 3 bases short and J 0 bases short, with 6 bases between. Germline CDR1 reads MNHEY; CDR2 reads SMNVEV (reference sequence). The CDR3 has 13 residues. CDR3 sequence: CASSLGISYEQYF. The CDR3, as DNA: TGTGCCAGCAGTTTGGGCATCTCCTACGAGCAGTACTTC.

J is TRBJ2-7 and V is TRBV28, with 10 bases fitting TRBD2. Per the germline V gene, CDR1 is MDHEN and CDR2 is SYDVKM. With V trimmed by 7 bases and J by 3 bases, 6 bases remained unmatched. The CDR3 runs 14 residues. In DNA form, the CDR3 reads TGTGCCAGCACTCGGCTAGCGGGAGTCTACGAGCAGTACTTC. Protein product: CASTRLAGVYEQYF.

The V gene is TRBV7-8, the J gene TRBJ2-7; 9 bases are a match to TRBD2. Germline CDR1 is SGHVS and CDR2 is FQNEAQ. This CDR3 region has 15 residues. V lost 3 bases, J lost 0 bases, and 3 bases stayed unmatched. The CDR3: CASSLRLAASYEQYF. CDR3 DNA: TGTGCCAGCAGCTTGAGACTAGCGGCCTCCTACGAGCAGTACTTC.

The chain couples TRBV3-1 (or the pseudogene TRBV3-2) to TRBJ2-7; weak D call: TRBD1 (6 bases). From germline, CDR1 is LGHDT and CDR2 YNNKEL (reference sequence). The CDR3 has 17 residues. Trimming removed 0 bases from V and 0 bases from J, with 15 bases in between. The CDR3 coding sequence is TGTGCCAGCAGCCAAGATAATGGGGGACATCGCTCCTACGAGCAGTACTTC. It translates to CASSQDNGGHRSYEQYF.

J is TRBJ2-7 and V is TRBV15; D might be TRBD1 (5 bases). Deletions cut 2 bases from V and 2 bases from J, with 10 bases between. CDR1 is LNHNV and CDR2 is YYDKDF in the germline V gene (reference sequence). The CDR3 length is 14 residues. CDR3: CATSRTTETYEQYF. CDR3 DNA sequence: TGTGCCACCAGCAGAACGACAGAGACCTACGAGCAGTACTTC.